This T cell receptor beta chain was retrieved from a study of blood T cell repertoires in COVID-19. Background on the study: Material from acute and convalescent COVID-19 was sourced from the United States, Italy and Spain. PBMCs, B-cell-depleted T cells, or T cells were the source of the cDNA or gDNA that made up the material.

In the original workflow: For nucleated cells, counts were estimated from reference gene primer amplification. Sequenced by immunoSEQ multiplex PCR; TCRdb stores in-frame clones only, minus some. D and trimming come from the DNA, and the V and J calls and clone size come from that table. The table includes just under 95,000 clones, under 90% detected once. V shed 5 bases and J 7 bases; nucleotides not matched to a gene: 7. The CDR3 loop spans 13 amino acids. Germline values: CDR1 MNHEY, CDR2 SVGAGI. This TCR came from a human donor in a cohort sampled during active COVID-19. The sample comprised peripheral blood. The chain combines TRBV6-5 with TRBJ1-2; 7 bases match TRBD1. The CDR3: CASSTGDGGGYTF. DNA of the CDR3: TGTGCCAGCAGTACAGGGGATGGAGGTGGCTACACCTTC.